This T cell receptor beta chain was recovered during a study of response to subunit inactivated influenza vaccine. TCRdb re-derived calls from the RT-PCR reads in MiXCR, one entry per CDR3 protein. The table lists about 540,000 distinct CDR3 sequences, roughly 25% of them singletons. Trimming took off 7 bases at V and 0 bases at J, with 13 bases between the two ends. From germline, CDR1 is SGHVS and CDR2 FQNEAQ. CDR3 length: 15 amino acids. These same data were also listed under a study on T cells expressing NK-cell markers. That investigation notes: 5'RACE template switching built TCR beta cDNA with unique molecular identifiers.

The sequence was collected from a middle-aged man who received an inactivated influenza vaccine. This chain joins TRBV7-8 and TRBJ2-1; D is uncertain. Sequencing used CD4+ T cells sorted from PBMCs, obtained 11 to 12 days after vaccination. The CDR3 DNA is TGTGCCAGCACCCATATAGGTAGCTCCTACAATGAGCAGTTCTTC. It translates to CASTHIGSSYNEQFF.